Below are 3 T cell receptor beta chains sequenced from a single sample in a study of blood T cells in healthy people across ages. The authors ran a second PCR of 7 to 11 cycles using a sample-barcoded 5' primer and a J-beta primer mix. TCRdb processed the 5' RACE reads anew with MiXCR; each CDR3 protein has one entry. Of over a million distinct CDR3 sequences in the sample, about 45% are singletons; the top ten hold over 3.5%. Material: blood. The receptors shown here come from a woman between 18 and 29 years old in good health.

As regards this clonotype: An end of the junction differs from the germline gene, which may be a read error. This chain's CDR3 is CAGSFGGYTYEQYF. In DNA form, the CDR3 reads TGTGCCGGCAGTTTTGGGGGGTATACCTACGAGCAGTACTTC. This chain links TRBV28 with TRBJ2-7; a weak D match, TRBD2 (6 bases). From germline, CDR1 is MDHEN and CDR2 SYDVKM. The CDR3 spans 14 residues.

The rearrangement uses TRBV5-1 and TRBJ1-1, with 7 bases fitting TRBD1. Germline V gives CDR1 SGHRS, CDR2 YFSETQ. The CDR3 loop spans 12 amino acids. After removal of 2 bases from V and 11 bases from J, the junction contained 6 bases not matched to a gene. The chain's CDR3 is CASSLPTGRAFF. The CDR3 region has the DNA TGCGCCAGCAGCTTACCGACAGGGAGGGCTTTCTTT.

Only one count was recorded for this clonotype. This chain joins TRBV6-2 or TRBV6-3 and TRBJ2-7; maybe TRBD2 (6 bases). The V and J ends lost 7 bases and 7 bases respectively, with 23 bases between them. This CDR3 is built from 15 residues. CDR1 and CDR2 from the germline V gene are MNHEY and SVGEGT. The CDR3 reads CASTGLTYLYNEQYF. Written as DNA, the CDR3 is TGTGCCAGCACGGGACTGACCTACCTATACAATGAGCAGTACTTC.